The TCR beta chain described here comes from a study of identical twins. The CDR3 has 15 residues. Germline CDR1 is MNHNS and CDR2 is SASEGT. The ends were cut back, 0 bases at V and 4 bases at J, with 12 bases in the middle. A note on this clonotype: Antigen specificity is unknown.

Study-wide results and limits: Low generation-probability sequences were in excess among twin-shared out-of-frame alpha sequences. Fewer insertions characterized abundant cord blood beta clonotypes, whereas memory repertoires showed none.

With template switching, a universal primer site was added, and the cDNA carried unique molecular identifiers. TCRdb passed the 5' RACE reads through MiXCR, listing each CDR3 protein once. The repertoire holds roughly 690,000 distinct CDR3 sequences, about 20% seen once, with 4% to 4.5% in the top ten. These records were also assigned to another study, of T cells expressing NK-cell markers. That paper notes: These same clonotypes (in four donors) also led the CD3+CD56-NKG2C+ fraction.

Material: PBMCs. This TCR came from a woman younger than 35 in good health. The chain recombines TRBV6-1 with TRBJ1-2; D gene uncertain. The CDR3 sequence: CASSEAGYSGYGYTF. The CDR3 DNA sequence: TGTGCCAGCAGTGAAGCGGGATATTCTGGCTATGGCTACACCTTC.